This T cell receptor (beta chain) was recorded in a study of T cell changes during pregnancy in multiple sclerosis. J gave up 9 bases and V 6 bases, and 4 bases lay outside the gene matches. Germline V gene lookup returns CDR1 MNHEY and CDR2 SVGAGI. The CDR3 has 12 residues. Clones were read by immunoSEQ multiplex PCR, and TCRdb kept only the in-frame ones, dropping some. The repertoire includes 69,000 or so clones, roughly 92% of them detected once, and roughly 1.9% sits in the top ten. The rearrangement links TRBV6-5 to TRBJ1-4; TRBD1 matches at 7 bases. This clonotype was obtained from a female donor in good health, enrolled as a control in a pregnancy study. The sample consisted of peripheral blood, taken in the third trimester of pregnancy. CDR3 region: CASRRDSQKLFF. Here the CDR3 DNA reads TGTGCCAGCAGGAGGGACAGTCAAAAACTGTTTTTT.